A selection of T cell receptor beta chains follows, all from one sample in a study of cytomegalovirus exposure and HLA in healthy donors. This table comes from immunoSEQ multiplex PCR, and its TCRdb copy is limited to in-frame clones, with some not included. Recorded for this sample: 130,000 or so clones. The sequenced sample consisted of PBMCs. The receptors here all came from a young woman in good health and CMV-seronegative. The CDR3 runs from the conserved cysteine through the conserved F or W. The order of the fields is CDR3 DNA, CDR3 protein, J gene, D gene, V gene. A D gene is named only where the DNA matches it firmly.

CDR3 DNA: TGTGCCAGCAGCTTGGTGTCGGTTCAAGAGACCCAGTACTTC
CDR3 protein: CASSLVSVQETQYF
J gene: TRBJ2-5
D gene: NA
V gene: TRBV5-6

CDR3 DNA: TGCAGAGCACAGGACAGGGTAAATGGGAATGAGCAGTTCTTC
CDR3 protein: CRAQDRVNGNEQFF
J gene: TRBJ2-1
D gene: TRBD1
V gene: TRBV29-1

CDR3 DNA: TGTGCCTGGAGTGTACAGGCTTCAAGGGGAGCTTTCTTT
CDR3 protein: CAWSVQASRGAFF
J gene: TRBJ1-1
D gene: NA
V gene: TRBV30

CDR3 DNA: TGCGCCACGGGGGGGGATGAGCAGTTCTTC
CDR3 protein: CATGGDEQFF
J gene: TRBJ2-1
D gene: TRBD2
V gene: TRBV4-1

CDR3 DNA: TGTGCCAGCAGTTACTCGATTCAGGGGAAGGATTCACCCCTCCACTTT
CDR3 protein: CASSYSIQGKDSPLHF
J gene: TRBJ1-6
D gene: NA
V gene: TRBV6-5

CDR3 DNA: TGCGCCAGCAGCTTGGAAGCGGCTAGCACAGATACGCAGTATTTT
CDR3 protein: CASSLEAASTDTQYF
J gene: TRBJ2-3
D gene: NA
V gene: TRBV5-1

CDR3 DNA: TGTGCCAGCAGGTCGGGACTAGCGGGACGAGAGACCCAGTACTTC
CDR3 protein: CASRSGLAGRETQYF
J gene: TRBJ2-5
D gene: TRBD2
V gene: TRBV11-3

CDR3 DNA: TGTGCCAGCGCAAGACAGGGCAGGACTGAAGCTTTCTTT
CDR3 protein: CASARQGRTEAFF
J gene: TRBJ1-1
D gene: TRBD1
V gene: TRBV6-6

CDR3 DNA: TGCGCCAGCAGCCAAGTTACAGGTTCTAAACTCGACAATGAGCAGTTCTTC
CDR3 protein: CASSQVTGSKLDNEQFF
J gene: TRBJ2-1
D gene: NA
V gene: TRBV4-3

CDR3 DNA: TGCGCCAGCAGTGAGTCGATCCGGGGAGGATATGGCTACACCTTC
CDR3 protein: CASSESIRGGYGYTF
J gene: TRBJ1-2
D gene: NA
V gene: TRBV10-2

CDR3 DNA: TGCGCCAGCAGCCACCCCGTCGGGTCAGGGACTAAAGGCTACACCTTC
CDR3 protein: CASSHPVGSGTKGYTF
J gene: TRBJ1-2
D gene: NA
V gene: TRBV4-1

CDR3 DNA: TGTGCCAGCAGCTCGGGGACAAACCCTCTTTATGGCTACACCTTC
CDR3 protein: CASSSGTNPLYGYTF
J gene: TRBJ1-2
D gene: NA
V gene: TRBV7-2

CDR3 DNA: TGTGCCAGCAGCACCGCCGGCACTGAAGCTTTCTTT
CDR3 protein: CASSTAGTEAFF
J gene: TRBJ1-1
D gene: NA
V gene: TRBV7-9

CDR3 DNA: TGTGCCACCAGCAGGTGGGACAGTCATAGCAATCAGCCCCAGCATTTT
CDR3 protein: CATSRWDSHSNQPQHF
J gene: TRBJ1-5
D gene: TRBD1
V gene: TRBV15

CDR3 DNA: TGTGCCAGCAGCTTTAGTTCGGGCACTGAAGCTTTCTTT
CDR3 protein: CASSFSSGTEAFF
J gene: TRBJ1-1
D gene: NA
V gene: TRBV7-9

CDR3 DNA: TGTGCCAGCAGCCAGAGGGCCGGGCCGACTTTTGAAGCTTTCTTT
CDR3 protein: CASSQRAGPTFEAFF
J gene: TRBJ1-1
D gene: NA
V gene: TRBV14

CDR3 DNA: TGTGCCAGCAGACCAGGGACAAAACAAGAGACCCAGTACTTC
CDR3 protein: CASRPGTKQETQYF
J gene: TRBJ2-5
D gene: NA
V gene: TRBV6-6

CDR3 DNA: TGTGCCAGCAGGTCCACTAGGAGCAATCAGCCCCAGCATTTT
CDR3 protein: CASRSTRSNQPQHF
J gene: TRBJ1-5
D gene: NA
V gene: TRBV6-5

CDR3 DNA: TGTGCCAGCAGCCAAGGGGTAGAGGTTACTGAAGCTTTCTTT
CDR3 protein: CASSQGVEVTEAFF
J gene: TRBJ1-1
D gene: NA
V gene: TRBV4-2

CDR3 DNA: TGTGCCAGCAGTTACGGGACAGGGGAAAAACTGTTTTTT
CDR3 protein: CASSYGTGEKLFF
J gene: TRBJ1-4
D gene: TRBD1
V gene: TRBV6-6

CDR3 DNA: TGCGCCAGCAGCCAAGATTGGGGGCATCTTGTTTTCTTT
CDR3 protein: CASSQDWGHLVFF
J gene: TRBJ1-1
D gene: NA
V gene: TRBV4-3

CDR3 DNA: TGTGCCAGCAGCGAACAGGGTGGCGATTCACCCCTCCACTTT
CDR3 protein: CASSEQGGDSPLHF
J gene: TRBJ1-6
D gene: NA
V gene: TRBV9

CDR3 DNA: TGTGCCAGCAGCGTCCTGGGCCTTTCAAATGAGCAGTTCTTC
CDR3 protein: CASSVLGLSNEQFF
J gene: TRBJ2-1
D gene: NA
V gene: TRBV9

CDR3 DNA: TGTGCCAGCAGTTTATCGTTACAGGGCTTGCCCCAGCATTTT
CDR3 protein: CASSLSLQGLPQHF
J gene: TRBJ1-5
D gene: NA
V gene: TRBV27

CDR3 DNA: TGTGCTAGTGGTTTGCTAGACCTAGCGGGCCTCGGGGAGCTGTTTTTT
CDR3 protein: CASGLLDLAGLGELFF
J gene: TRBJ2-2
D gene: TRBD2
V gene: TRBV12-5

CDR3 DNA: TGTGCCAGCACCACCAAGTTCGGAGGGGGCGGGAACACCGGGGAGCTGTTTTTT
CDR3 protein: CASTTKFGGGGNTGELFF
J gene: TRBJ2-2
D gene: NA
V gene: TRBV5-5

CDR3 DNA: TGTGCCAGCAGCCCGGGACTAGCGGTGCATGAGCAGTTCTTC
CDR3 protein: CASSPGLAVHEQFF
J gene: TRBJ2-1
D gene: TRBD2
V gene: TRBV4-2

CDR3 DNA: TGTGCCAGCAGCTTAGTAGCGGGGTACACAGATACGCAGTATTTT
CDR3 protein: CASSLVAGYTDTQYF
J gene: TRBJ2-3
D gene: TRBD2
V gene: TRBV5-5

CDR3 DNA: TGTGCCAGCAGCCCCACCGGGGGGGCGCGAGGAAACACCATATATTTT
CDR3 protein: CASSPTGGARGNTIYF
J gene: TRBJ1-3
D gene: NA
V gene: TRBV5-6

CDR3 DNA: TGCGCCAGCAGCTTTCGGGAAGGAGACACTGAAGCTTTCTTT
CDR3 protein: CASSFREGDTEAFF
J gene: TRBJ1-1
D gene: NA
V gene: TRBV5-1

CDR3 DNA: TGTGCCAGCAGTTTGGGCCCCGGTCCGGAAAAACTGTTTTTT
CDR3 protein: CASSLGPGPEKLFF
J gene: TRBJ1-4
D gene: NA
V gene: TRBV28

CDR3 DNA: TGCGCCAGCAGCCAAGAGGCAGCGGGAGGAGGAGATACGCAGTATTTT
CDR3 protein: CASSQEAAGGGDTQYF
J gene: TRBJ2-3
D gene: TRBD2
V gene: TRBV4-3

CDR3 DNA: TGTGCCAGCAGCCTAAACCCGGGACACTCCTACGAGCAGTACTTC
CDR3 protein: CASSLNPGHSYEQYF
J gene: TRBJ2-7
D gene: NA
V gene: TRBV11-2

CDR3 DNA: TGTGCCAGCAGCTCTATAGCGGGAGGGAGCTCCTACGAGCAGTACTTC
CDR3 protein: CASSSIAGGSSYEQYF
J gene: TRBJ2-7
D gene: TRBD2
V gene: TRBV11-2

CDR3 DNA: TGTGCCAGCAGACTATCAAGCTCTGGAAACACCATATATTTT
CDR3 protein: CASRLSSSGNTIYF
J gene: TRBJ1-3
D gene: NA
V gene: TRBV28

CDR3 DNA: TGTGCCAGCAGCCCTGGGTCCCGGGATTCACCCCTCCACTTT
CDR3 protein: CASSPGSRDSPLHF
J gene: TRBJ1-6
D gene: NA
V gene: TRBV28

CDR3 DNA: TGTGCCAGCAGCCCCCAGACAGGGAACTATGGCTACACCTTC
CDR3 protein: CASSPQTGNYGYTF
J gene: TRBJ1-2
D gene: TRBD1
V gene: TRBV5-5

CDR3 DNA: TGTGCCAGCTCACCACCGGCGGGAGGAGGCACAGATACGCAGTATTTT
CDR3 protein: CASSPPAGGGTDTQYF
J gene: TRBJ2-3
D gene: TRBD2
V gene: TRBV18

CDR3 DNA: TGTGCCAGCAGTGAACCATGGGGGCCCTCCTACGAGCAGTACTTC
CDR3 protein: CASSEPWGPSYEQYF
J gene: TRBJ2-7
D gene: NA
V gene: TRBV6-1

CDR3 DNA: TGTGCCAGCAGCCAAGATCTGGGACTAGCGGGAGAAACAGATACGCAGTATTTT
CDR3 protein: CASSQDLGLAGETDTQYF
J gene: TRBJ2-3
D gene: TRBD2
V gene: TRBV4-2

CDR3 DNA: TGCAGCGTTGGCCACGCGGGACTAGTGGGCGTACCAGATACGCAGTATTTT
CDR3 protein: CSVGHAGLVGVPDTQYF
J gene: TRBJ2-3
D gene: TRBD2
V gene: TRBV29-1

CDR3 DNA: TGTGCCAGTAGTATTTATGGGGCAGGAACTCTCTCCTACAATGAGCAGTTCTTC
CDR3 protein: CASSIYGAGTLSYNEQFF
J gene: TRBJ2-1
D gene: NA
V gene: TRBV19

CDR3 DNA: TGTGCCAGCAGCTTTATCGCCAGGGGCAATGAGCAGTTCTTC
CDR3 protein: CASSFIARGNEQFF
J gene: TRBJ2-1
D gene: NA
V gene: TRBV5-5

CDR3 DNA: TGTGCCAGCAGCCAAGATCCGGAGCAGCCCCAGCATTTT
CDR3 protein: CASSQDPEQPQHF
J gene: TRBJ1-5
D gene: NA
V gene: TRBV4-2

CDR3 DNA: TGCGCCAGCAGTCCTGGACAGCTCATGAACACTGAAGCTTTCTTT
CDR3 protein: CASSPGQLMNTEAFF
J gene: TRBJ1-1
D gene: NA
V gene: TRBV5-1